One sample yielded the 23 T cell receptor beta chains listed below, sequenced in a study of T cells after posttransplantation cyclophosphamide. Assay used: immunoSEQ multiplex PCR; TCRdb lists only in-frame clones, some missing. In total the sample includes roughly 3,000 clones, none of them seen once. A marrow graft followed busulfan-fludarabine conditioning, with cyclophosphamide on days +3 and +4. The source was PBMCs, collected after allogeneic stem cell transplant with posttransplant cyclophosphamide. The source of these receptors is a female patient between 55 and 75 years old who received an allogeneic stem cell transplant from a related donor and was CMV-positive. Some T cells may be graft donor cells.

This clone was recorded at least ten times. The V gene is TRBV5-6, the J gene TRBJ1-1; unclear D gene. Germline CDR1 is SGHDT and CDR2 is YYEEEE. The length of the CDR3 is 16 residues. Trimming pared 0 bases from V and 0 bases from J, leaving 12 bases between. The CDR3 DNA sequence: TGTGCCAGCAGCTTGGGTTTGGGCCAAATGAACACTGAAGCTTTCTTT. Encoded protein: CASSLGLGQMNTEAFF.

This clone was detected only a few times. Compared with germline, one end of the junction differs, possibly owing to a read error. The genes are TRBV5-1 and TRBJ2-5, with 8 bases fitting TRBD2. CDR3 size: 14 residues. CDR1 SGHRS and CDR2 YFSETQ come from the germline V gene. CDR3 amino acids: CASSGGGAGEPQYF. CDR3 DNA sequence: TGCGCCAGCTCCGGGGGGGGCGCAGGAGAGCCCCAGTACTTC.

The chain combines TRBV30 with TRBJ1-3; perhaps TRBD1 as D (6 bases). V lost 3 bases to trimming and J lost 1 base, with 7 bases between them. Germline CDR1 GTSNPN, CDR2 SVGIG (reference sequence). The CDR3 consists of 13 residues. The CDR3 here is CAWSQGSGNTIYF. In nucleotides, the CDR3 is TGTGCCTGGAGCCAGGGGTCTGGAAACACCATATATTTT.

The table lists this clone with many counts. The chain is built from TRBV5-5 and TRBJ1-5, with 9 nucleotides matching TRBD1. The V segment lost 1 base and the J segment 6 bases; nucleotides outside the gene matches: 5. The CDR3 loop spans 15 amino acids. CDR1 SGHKS and CDR2 YYEKEE come from the germline V gene (reference sequence). CDR3 in amino acids: CASSLTGTGTQPQHF. Written as DNA, the CDR3 is TGTGCCAGCAGCTTGACCGGGACAGGGACTCAGCCCCAGCATTTT.

There are many counts of this clone. The gene calls are TRBV11-3 and TRBJ2-3, with D maybe TRBD1 (6 bases). There are 13 residues in the CDR3. The V end lost 5 bases, the J end lost 5 bases, and 11 bases lay between the germline ends. Per germline, CDR1 SGHNT and CDR2 YENEEA. CDR3 in DNA: TGTGCCAGCAGCCGACAGGATGGAGATACGCAGTATTTT. Translated: CASSRQDGDTQYF.

This clone is medium-sized by share. V is TRBV5-4 and J is TRBJ2-7; 11 bases are a match to TRBD2. The V gene end was trimmed by 4 bases and the J gene end by 4 bases; junction bases not matched to a gene: 4. Germline CDR1 and CDR2: SGHNT and YYREEE (reference sequence). The CDR3 totals 14 residues. In DNA form, the CDR3 reads TGTGCCAGCAGCCCTAGCGGGGGGCGGTACGAGCAGTACTTC. It is translated as CASSPSGGRYEQYF.

This clone was recorded at least ten times. J is TRBJ2-7 and V is TRBV29-1; the match to TRBD1 covers 8 bases. The ends lost 7 bases at V and 3 bases at J; junction bases unmatched: 2. In germline, CDR1 is SQVTM, CDR2 ANQGSEA. CDR3 length: 11 amino acids. For the CDR3, the DNA is TGCAGCGCCGGACAGGGCTACGAGCAGTACTTC. This gives the protein CSAGQGYEQYF.

This clone was picked up many times. V gene TRBV6-5 combines with J gene TRBJ2-3; D call uncertain. From germline, CDR1 is MNHEY and CDR2 SVGAGI. The CDR3 has 12 residues. V lost 5 bases, J lost 2 bases, and 5 bases lay in between. CDR3 sequence reads: CASSDNTDTQYF. DNA of the CDR3: TGTGCCAGCAGTGACAACACAGATACGCAGTATTTT.

This clone appeared many times. J is TRBJ1-2 and V is TRBV6-5; no definite D call. V lost 2 bases and J lost 1, with 5 bases in between. The CDR3 sequence is 13 residues long. In germline, CDR1 is MNHEY, CDR2 SVGAGI. The CDR3 region is CASSYRSNYGYTF. DNA for the CDR3: TGTGCCAGCAGTTACCGCAGTAACTATGGCTACACCTTC.

This clone was counted at least ten times. This chain uses TRBV7-8 with TRBJ2-1; D could derive from TRBD1 or TRBD2 (5 bases each). The germline V gene encodes CDR1 SGHVS and CDR2 FQNEAQ. This CDR3 spans 15 amino acids. Trimming left V 5 bases short and J 4 bases short, with 15 bases between. CDR3 loop: CASSPRGAGYNEQFF. CDR3 DNA: TGTGCCAGCAGCCCGCGAGGGGCAGGATACAATGAGCAGTTCTTC.

This clone occurred many times. This chain joins TRBV28 and TRBJ1-1; D gene ambiguous. The CDR3 spans 11 residues. Trimming took 3 bases from V and 5 from J, leaving 4 bases between them. Germline V gives CDR1 MDHEN, CDR2 SYDVKM. CDR3 in amino acids: CASSLRTEAFF. The CDR3 DNA sequence: TGTGCCAGCAGTTTGCGAACTGAAGCTTTCTTT.

The sample holds a few counts of this clone. The CDR3 DNA is TGTGCCAGCAGCGCGGGACTAGCGGGGGGGAATCGAGAGACCCAGTACTTC. Its protein is CASSAGLAGGNRETQYF. This chain uses TRBV9 with TRBJ2-5, with TRBD2 matching 16 bases. Germline values: CDR1 SGDLS, CDR2 YYNGEE. The junction had 6 bases not matched to a gene; V was cut back by 3 bases and J by 4 bases. This CDR3 region has 17 residues.

There are a few counts of this clone. One junction end disagrees with the germline gene, perhaps due to a read error. V is TRBV6-4 and J is TRBJ2-7, with 7 bases fitting TRBD1. Per the germline V gene, CDR1 is MRHNA and CDR2 is SNTAGT. This CDR3 has 15 amino acids. Here the CDR3 DNA reads TGTGCCAGCAGTTACTCTTCCGGACAGGTATACGAGCAGTACTTC. Protein: CASSYSSGQVYEQYF.

This clone was detected many times. V usage is TRBV7-2 and J usage is TRBJ2-2; D not certain. Trimming stripped 3 bases from V and 5 bases from J, with 4 bases between. Germline V lookup: CDR1 SGHTA, CDR2 FQGNSA. This CDR3 contains 12 residues. The chain's CDR3 is CASSFLTGELFF. In DNA, the CDR3 is TGTGCCAGCAGCTTCCTTACCGGGGAGCTGTTTTTT.

This clone has ten or more counts. The rearrangement links TRBV2 to TRBJ1-5, with TRBD1 as a possible D gene (6 bases). Trimming took off 7 bases at V and 5 bases at J, with 27 bases between the two ends. Germline loops: CDR1 SNHLY, CDR2 FYNNEI. This CDR3 comprises 18 residues. The CDR3 loop reads CASTEPPGQLRPHQPQHF. The CDR3 DNA reads as TGTGCCAGCACCGAACCCCCTGGACAGCTCAGGCCTCATCAGCCCCAGCATTTT.

This clone showed up many times. The rearrangement links TRBV14 to TRBJ2-3; 12 bases line up with TRBD2. Germline loops: CDR1 SGHDN, CDR2 FVKESK. This CDR3 contains 15 residues. Losses at the gene ends were 1 base for V and 8 bases for J; bases not matched to a gene: 4. Here the CDR3 DNA reads TGTGCCAGCAGCCAAGCGACTAGCGGGAGATCTACGCAGTATTTT. Its translation is CASSQATSGRSTQYF.

There are many counts of this clone. V usage is TRBV5-1 and J usage is TRBJ1-1; weak D call: TRBD1 (6 bases). The CDR3 length is 16 residues. Germline V CDR1 and CDR2: SGHRS, YFSETQ. Trimming removed 2 bases at V and 5 bases at J, with 19 bases between. The CDR3 nucleotides are TGCGCCAGCAGCTTTCTCCCTCGGACAGCCGGTACTGAAGCTTTCTTT. Amino acids: CASSFLPRTAGTEAFF. The full variable domain, with the rest looked up from reference TRBV5-1 and TRBJ1-1, is KAGVTQTPRYLIKTRGQQVTLSCSPISGHRSVSWYQQTPGQGLQFLFEYFSETQRNKGNFPGRFSGRQFSNSRSEMNVSTLELGDSALYLCASSFLPRTAGTEAFFGQGTRLTVV.

There are many counts of this clone. The V gene is TRBV11-3, the J gene TRBJ1-5, with a possible D match to TRBD1 (5 bases). The CDR3 consists of 16 residues. CDR1 and CDR2 (germline): SGHNT, YENEEA. Trimming cost V 2 bases and J 1 base, with 12 bases left between them. DNA for the CDR3: TGTGCCAGCAGCTTAAACCTGGGGCGAAGCAATCAGCCCCAGCATTTT. Translated, it gives CASSLNLGRSNQPQHF.

The sample holds many counts of this clone. Sequence at one end of the junction differs from germline and may be a read error. DNA of the CDR3: TGTGCCAGCAGTAAAGCGGCAGGGGGGACTGAAGCTTTCTTT. It yields the protein CASSKAAGGTEAFF. The rearrangement joins TRBV2 to TRBJ1-1; 7 bases map to TRBD1. The CDR3 is 14 residues long. Germline V lookup: CDR1 SNHLY, CDR2 FYNNEI.

The J gene is TRBJ2-1, the V gene TRBV15; 8 bases are shared with TRBD2. CDR3 size: 17 residues. Germline CDR1 LNHNV, CDR2 YYDKDF (reference sequence). V lost 1 base, J lost 4 bases, and 9 bases stayed unmatched. The chain's CDR3 is CATSRVMSGGRYNEQFF. Written as DNA, the CDR3 is TGTGCCACCAGCAGAGTTATGAGCGGGGGACGTTACAATGAGCAGTTCTTC.

The sample holds many counts of this clone. The chain employs TRBV5-4 and TRBJ2-7; D possibly corresponds to TRBD1 (5 bases). Germline V CDR1 and CDR2: SGHNT, YYREEE (reference sequence). V lost 0 bases and J 4 bases, leaving 5 bases between the germline ends. CDR3 length: 12 amino acids. The chain's CDR3 is CASSLDRYEQYF. CDR3 nucleotides: TGTGCCAGCAGCTTGGACAGGTACGAGCAGTACTTC.

CDR3 sequence (DNA): TGTGCCAGCAGCGTAGATGCAGGGGGCAGTAGCTATGGCTACACCTTC. Protein: CASSVDAGGSSYGYTF. The V gene is TRBV9, the J gene TRBJ1-2, with 8 bases matching TRBD1. The CDR3 runs to 16 residues. V was clipped by 0 bases and J by 4 bases; unmatched bases: 8. In germline, CDR1 is SGDLS, CDR2 YYNGEE.

This clone has a count of ten or more. This chain connects TRBV6-5 to TRBJ2-5, with D maybe TRBD2 (5 bases). Germline V gene lookup returns CDR1 MNHEY and CDR2 SVGAGI. Trimming took off 5 bases at V and 4 bases at J, with 11 bases between the two ends. CDR3 length: 13 amino acids. CDR3 in amino acids: CASSILASETQYF. CDR3 nucleotides: TGTGCCAGCAGTATCCTAGCCTCAGAGACCCAGTACTTC.